The 23 T cell receptor beta chains given below trace back to one sample, sequenced in a study of CD8+ T cells in alopecia areata. Sequencing templates came from extracted RNA that was reverse transcribed into cDNA. Data came from immunoSEQ multiplex PCR; TCRdb stores just in-frame clones and leaves some out. The profile shows 55,000 to 65,000 clones, roughly two fifths of them singletons. The sequencing input was NKG2D-low CD8+ T cells sorted from blood. These TCRs come from a human donor with alopecia areata.

CDR3 amino acids: CASSSSYGYTF. In DNA form, the CDR3 reads TGCGCCAGCAGTTCCTCCTATGGCTACACCTTC. The chain has TRBV4-3 and TRBJ1-2; no reliable D call. CDR3 size: 11 residues. V lost 6 bases and J 4 bases, leaving 6 bases between the germline ends. Germline V gene lookup returns CDR1 LGHNA and CDR2 YSLEER.

The V gene is TRBV29-1, the J gene TRBJ1-2; TRBD1 aligns across 7 bases. CDR1 is SQVTM, CDR2 ANQGSEA, per germline. After removal of 3 bases from V and 3 bases from J, the junction contained 7 bases not matched to a gene. This CDR3 has 14 residues. CDR3 loop: CSVESDRDYYGYTF. The CDR3, as DNA: TGCAGCGTTGAGAGCGACAGGGATTACTATGGCTACACCTTC.

The V gene is TRBV4-1, the J gene TRBJ1-5; TRBD1 agrees at 9 bases. The CDR3 loop spans 15 amino acids. V was clipped by 5 bases and J by 2 bases; unmatched bases: 4. The germline V gene encodes CDR1 MGHRA and CDR2 YSYEKL. The CDR3 nucleotides are TGCGCCAGCAGCTTTTGGACAGGGGGCAATCAGCCCCAGCATTTT. Residues: CASSFWTGGNQPQHF.

Only a few counts were recorded for this clone. This chain links TRBV27 with TRBJ2-2; D remains unclear. The CDR3 contains 12 residues. The V end was cut by 5 bases, the J end by 5 bases, with 6 bases between. Germline CDR1 is MNHEY and CDR2 is SMNVEV (reference sequence). The CDR3 region has the DNA TGTGCCAGCAGTCTGCGAACCGGGGAGCTGTTTTTT. Protein: CASSLRTGELFF.

On this clone itself: The same CDR3 is also encoded by other DNA sequences in this sample. The genes are TRBV5-1 and TRBJ1-2, with a possible D match to TRBD1 (6 bases). The CDR3 is 13 amino acids. V was pared by 0 bases and J by 4 bases, with 7 bases between. Germline V CDR1 and CDR2: SGHRS, YFSETQ. The CDR3 loop reads CASSLGTVYGYTF. CDR3 nucleotides: TGCGCCAGCAGCTTGGGGACAGTCTATGGCTACACCTTC.

The chain has TRBV29-1 and TRBJ1-2; possibly TRBD1 for D (5 bases). Germline V gives CDR1 SQVTM, CDR2 ANQGSEA. V was pared by 4 bases and J by 6 bases, with 15 bases between. CDR3 length equals 13 residues. This chain's CDR3 is CSVGEGQADGYTF. For the CDR3, the DNA is TGCAGCGTTGGCGAGGGGCAGGCTGATGGCTACACCTTC.

In this sample, this clone turned up a few times. This rearrangement joins TRBV29-1 to TRBJ2-3, with D tentatively TRBD1 (5 bases). This CDR3 spans 16 amino acids. Germline V gene lookup returns CDR1 SQVTM and CDR2 ANQGSEA. V lost 4 bases to trimming and J lost 0 bases, with 17 bases between them. In DNA form, the CDR3 reads TGCAGCGTTGTTCCTGGTGGGGCAGCTAGCACAGATACGCAGTATTTT. Translated, it gives CSVVPGGAASTDTQYF.

The sample holds a few counts of this clone. The chain couples TRBV7-9 to TRBJ2-7, with TRBD1 as a possible D gene (6 bases). Trimming took 5 bases from V and 3 from J, leaving 11 bases between them. This CDR3 comprises 13 residues. CDR1 is SEHNR, CDR2 FQNEAQ, per germline (reference sequence). The CDR3 DNA sequence: TGTGCCAGCAGCCCACAGGGCCGCTACGAGCAGTACTTC. Translation gives CASSPQGRYEQYF.

The chain links TRBV4-1 to TRBJ2-1; 7 bases are shared with TRBD1. With V trimmed by 4 bases and J by 2 bases, 8 bases remained unmatched. Germline loops: CDR1 MGHRA, CDR2 YSYEKL. CDR3 length: 16 amino acids. CDR3 in amino acids: CASSRRQGGTYNEQFF. CDR3 in DNA: TGCGCCAGCAGCCGCCGACAGGGTGGGACCTACAATGAGCAGTTCTTC.

The chain links TRBV2 to TRBJ2-3; 9 nucleotides align to TRBD2. CDR1 SNHLY and CDR2 FYNNEI come from the germline V gene. Unmatched junction bases numbered 9, after V lost 0 bases and J lost 5 bases. The CDR3 spans 17 residues. The CDR3 DNA reads as TGTGCCAGCAGTGAAGCGCGGGCGGGGGGGCCGAGAGATACGCAGTATTTT. Its translation is CASSEARAGGPRDTQYF.

V usage is TRBV7-2 and J usage is TRBJ1-1; D uncertain. The ends were cut back, 5 bases at V and 6 bases at J, with 10 bases in the middle. Germline CDR1 is SGHTA and CDR2 is FQGNSA. The CDR3 is made up of 12 amino acids. Here the CDR3 DNA reads TGTGCCAGCAGCGAGATCGGAGCTGAAGCTTTCTTT. It yields the protein CASSEIGAEAFF.

V is TRBV15 and J is TRBJ2-2; D is possibly TRBD2 (5 bases). Germline assignment: CDR1 LNHNV and CDR2 YYDKDF (reference sequence). The CDR3 totals 10 residues. V lost 8 bases and J lost 7, with 5 bases in between. The chain's CDR3 is CATGSGELFF. The CDR3 bases are TGTGCCACCGGGAGCGGGGAGCTGTTTTTT. The variable domain in full, with the rest retrieved from reference TRBV15 and TRBJ2-2, is DAMVIQNPRYQVTQFGKPVTLSCSQTLNHNVMYWYQQKSSQAPKLLFHYYDKDFNNEADTPDNFQSRRPNTSFCFLDIRSPGLGDTAMYLCATGSGELFFGEGSRLTVL.

This clone was detected a few times. J is TRBJ2-7 and V is TRBV14; maybe TRBD2 (5 bases). The V end lost 0 bases, the J end lost 7 bases, and 10 bases lay between the germline ends. CDR1 is SGHDN and CDR2 is FVKESK in the germline V gene. The CDR3 is made up of 13 amino acids. The CDR3 here is CASSQDRRGEQYF. The DNA for the CDR3 is TGTGCCAGCAGCCAAGATCGGCGCGGGGAGCAGTACTTC.

The chain has TRBV29-1 and TRBJ2-7, with D maybe TRBD1 (5 bases). The ends were cut back, 3 bases at V and 0 bases at J, with 12 bases in the middle. Per germline, CDR1 SQVTM and CDR2 ANQGSEA. CDR3 length: 14 residues. The CDR3 protein is CSVESRAGSYEQYF. The CDR3 coding sequence is TGCAGCGTTGAGAGCAGGGCCGGCTCCTACGAGCAGTACTTC.

The chain couples TRBV28 to TRBJ1-5; D not resolved. The CDR3 length is 13 residues. Germline V CDR1 and CDR2: MDHEN, SYDVKM. Trimming removed 5 bases from V and 8 bases from J, with 13 bases in between. CDR3 DNA: TGTGCCAGCAGTCTACACGGCTCTAAGCCCCAGCATTTT. Translation: CASSLHGSKPQHF.

The table lists this clone with a few counts. V gene TRBV20-1 combines with J gene TRBJ1-1, with D possibly TRBD1 on 6 matching bases. With 8 bases removed from V and 5 bases from J, the gap between germline ends came to 12 bases. The CDR3 has 11 amino acids. In germline, CDR1 is DFQATT, CDR2 SNEGSKA (reference sequence). The CDR3 reads CSSRGGTEAFF. The DNA of the CDR3 is TGCAGTTCCAGAGGGGGAACTGAAGCTTTCTTT.

This clone was detected a few times. V gene TRBV29-1 combines with J gene TRBJ1-1; D remains ambiguous. Trimming left V 7 bases short and J 0 bases short, with 12 bases between. Germline CDR1 SQVTM, CDR2 ANQGSEA. This CDR3 region has 13 residues. For the CDR3, the DNA is TGCAGCGCAACATCCAGGATGAACACTGAAGCTTTCTTT. Translation gives CSATSRMNTEAFF.

This clone was recorded many times. V and J are TRBV13 and TRBJ2-4; 9 nucleotides match TRBD1. V was clipped by 5 bases and J by 10 bases; unmatched bases: 3. Looked up from germline, CDR1 is PRHDT and CDR2 is FYEKMQ (reference sequence). CDR3 length equals 12 residues. CDR3 coding DNA: TGTGCCAGCAGCGCTGGACAGGGGATTCAGTACTTC. Its translation: CASSAGQGIQYF.

This clone appeared a few times. The chain carries TRBV7-8 and TRBJ1-5; TRBD1 might be the D (6 bases). V was shortened by 5 bases and J by 0 bases, with 14 bases between the two germline ends. The CDR3 length is 16 residues. Germline CDR1 and CDR2: SGHVS and FQNEAQ. CDR3 sequence: CASSIEGVYSNQPQHF. Written as DNA, the CDR3 is TGTGCCAGCAGCATCGAGGGGGTCTATAGCAATCAGCCCCAGCATTTT.

The genes are TRBV9 and TRBJ2-2; D is possibly TRBD2 (5 bases). The V gene's germline CDR1 is SGDLS and CDR2 YYNGEE. Between the trimmed V and J ends, which lost 0 bases and 4 bases, there was a span of 13 bases. The CDR3 consists of 16 residues. The CDR3 sequence is CASSVASSIRTGELFF. Here the CDR3 DNA reads TGTGCCAGCAGCGTAGCTAGCAGCATACGCACCGGGGAGCTGTTTTTT.

V gene TRBV4-3 combines with J gene TRBJ1-1; D is perhaps TRBD1 (5 bases). Trimming left V 1 base short and J 5 bases short, with 20 bases between. Germline CDR1 is LGHNA and CDR2 is YSLEER. The CDR3 runs 17 residues. In DNA, the CDR3 is TGCGCCAGCAGCCAAGGACGGGCTGGGGGAGGTGTTACTGAAGCTTTCTTT. This translates into CASSQGRAGGGVTEAFF.

The V gene is TRBV29-1, the J gene TRBJ2-7, with D possibly being TRBD2 (6 bases). CDR1 is SQVTM and CDR2 is ANQGSEA in the germline V gene. Trimming cost V 0 bases and J 2 bases, with 17 bases left between them. The CDR3 is made up of 16 amino acids. CDR3 DNA sequence: TGCAGCGTTGAAGATTGGAAGGAGGGGAATACCTACGAGCAGTACTTC. Its protein product is CSVEDWKEGNTYEQYF.

The genes are TRBV29-1 and TRBJ2-7, with D uncertain. Trimming cost V 5 bases and J 4 bases, with 9 bases left between them. CDR3 length equals 11 residues. Per germline, CDR1 SQVTM and CDR2 ANQGSEA. This CDR3 is CSVRLGYEQYF. In DNA, the CDR3 is TGCAGCGTTAGGCTAGGTTACGAGCAGTACTTC.